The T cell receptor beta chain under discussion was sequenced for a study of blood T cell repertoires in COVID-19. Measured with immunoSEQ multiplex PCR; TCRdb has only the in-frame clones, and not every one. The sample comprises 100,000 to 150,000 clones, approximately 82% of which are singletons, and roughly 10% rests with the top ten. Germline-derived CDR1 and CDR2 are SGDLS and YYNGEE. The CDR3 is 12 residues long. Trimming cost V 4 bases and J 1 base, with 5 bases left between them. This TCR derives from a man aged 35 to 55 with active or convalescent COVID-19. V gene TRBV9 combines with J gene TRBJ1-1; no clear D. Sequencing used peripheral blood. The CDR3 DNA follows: TGTGCCAGCAGCCCTTCGAACACTGAAGCTTTCTTT. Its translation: CASSPSNTEAFF.